This is a list of T cell receptor beta chains from one sample in a study of blood T cell repertoires in COVID-19. Clones were sequenced by immunoSEQ multiplex PCR, and TCRdb holds only the in-frame ones, with some missing. The table has roughly 120,000 clones, 60% to 85% seen once. Input material: peripheral blood. All receptors come from a man aged 65 to 85 with acute or convalescent COVID-19. Each CDR3 is given with its conserved first and last residue. A D gene is named only where the DNA matches it firmly. Clone size is given for some rows only: seen once, a few or many times, or a class if the clone is expanded.

D gene,V gene,J gene,clone size,CDR3 protein,CDR3 DNA
NA,TRBV5-4,TRBJ2-7,NA,CASSEDRFREQYF,TGTGCCAGCAGCGAAGACAGGTTCCGCGAGCAGTACTTC
NA,TRBV2,TRBJ2-7,NA,CASRVKDGWRADSYEQYF,TGTGCCAGCAGGGTAAAGGACGGGTGGCGGGCGGACTCCTACGAGCAGTACTTC
NA,TRBV7-2,TRBJ1-4,NA,CASSSSSRQGGNEKLFF,TGTGCCAGCAGCTCATCCTCGCGGCAGGGAGGTAATGAAAAACTGTTTTTT
TRBD2,TRBV2,TRBJ2-7,NA,CASSRTSGYEQYF,TGTGCCAGCAGTAGGACTAGCGGGTACGAGCAGTACTTC
NA,TRBV19,TRBJ2-7,NA,CASSTGHLTYEQYF,TGTGCCAGTAGTACGGGACATCTGACCTACGAGCAGTACTTC
NA,TRBV5-5,TRBJ1-5,NA,CASSLGRANQPQHF,TGTGCCAGCAGCTTGGGGCGGGCAAATCAGCCCCAGCATTTT
NA,TRBV28,TRBJ2-3,NA,CASSLLARLDTQYF,TGTGCCAGCAGTTTGCTTGCGAGGTTAGATACGCAGTATTTT
TRBD1,TRBV9,TRBJ1-4,NA,CASSVGQGVFEKLFF,TGTGCCAGCAGCGTAGGTCAGGGGGTTTTTGAAAAACTGTTTTTT
TRBD2,TRBV5-5,TRBJ2-7,few,CASSWGLAGVYEQYF,TGTGCCAGCAGCTGGGGACTAGCGGGAGTCTACGAGCAGTACTTC
TRBD2,TRBV9,TRBJ2-1,once,CASSVDSGREQFF,TGTGCCAGCAGCGTAGACAGCGGGAGGGAGCAGTTCTTC
TRBD2,TRBV19,TRBJ2-3,NA,CASRPWTSGGTDTQYF,TGTGCCAGTAGGCCATGGACTAGCGGGGGCACAGATACGCAGTATTTT
TRBD1,TRBV27,TRBJ2-2,once,CASSSSTGTDGELFF,TGTGCCAGCAGTTCCTCGACAGGGACGGACGGGGAGCTGTTTTTT
TRBD1,TRBV6-5,TRBJ1-2,NA,CASSGDRALYGYTF,TGTGCCAGCAGCGGTGACAGGGCCCTTTATGGCTACACCTTC
NA,TRBV19,TRBJ1-1,NA,CASSIGQGGTEAFF,TGTGCCAGTAGTATAGGGCAGGGAGGTACTGAAGCTTTCTTT
TRBD1,TRBV10-1,TRBJ2-7,NA,CASRRHDRVHSYEQYF,TGCGCCAGCAGGAGGCATGACAGGGTCCACTCCTACGAGCAGTACTTC
NA,TRBV2,TRBJ2-2,NA,CASSRGYDTGELFF,TGTGCCAGCAGTAGGGGGTATGACACCGGGGAGCTGTTTTTT
TRBD1,TRBV30,TRBJ1-5,NA,CAWSGTGDQPQHF,TGTGCCTGGAGTGGGACAGGGGATCAGCCCCAGCATTTT
NA,TRBV10-1,TRBJ1-5,NA,CASSESRDTDGWQPQHF,TGCGCCAGCAGTGAGTCGAGGGACACAGATGGTTGGCAGCCCCAGCATTTT
NA,TRBV2,TRBJ1-5,NA,CASVGGRGQPQHF,TGTGCCAGCGTGGGGGGGCGGGGTCAGCCCCAGCATTTT
TRBD2,TRBV5-4,TRBJ2-2,NA,CASSLGTGGSTGELFF,TGTGCCAGCAGCTTGGGAACGGGGGGGAGCACCGGGGAGCTGTTTTTT
NA,TRBV3-1/TRBV3-2,TRBJ2-5,NA,CASSSLGQQETQYF,TGTGCCAGCAGCTCACTAGGGCAACAAGAGACCCAGTACTTC
TRBD2,TRBV5-6,TRBJ2-4,NA,CASSFGLAGMDIQYF,TGTGCCAGCAGCTTCGGACTAGCGGGAATGGACATTCAGTACTTC
TRBD2,TRBV4-2,TRBJ2-5,NA,CASSPTSGGARETQYF,TGTGCCAGCAGTCCGACTAGCGGGGGGGCCCGGGAGACCCAGTACTTC
NA,TRBV14,TRBJ1-1,NA,CASSQSLRQTARPEAFF,TGTGCCAGCAGCCAATCATTAAGACAGACGGCAAGGCCTGAAGCTTTCTTT
NA,TRBV5-1,TRBJ2-3,few,CASSLYIRTDTQYF,TGCGCCAGCAGCTTGTACATTCGCACAGATACGCAGTATTTT
TRBD2,TRBV6-1,TRBJ2-1,NA,CASSEGLAGGNEQFF,TGTGCCAGCAGTGAGGGACTAGCGGGGGGCAATGAGCAGTTCTTC
NA,TRBV4-3,TRBJ2-2,NA,CASSQVSFGNTGELFF,TGCGCCAGCAGCCAAGTTAGTTTCGGGAACACCGGGGAGCTGTTTTTT
NA,TRBV18,TRBJ1-5,NA,CASSPRTGDQPQHF,TGTGCCAGCTCACCACGAACAGGAGATCAGCCCCAGCATTTT
NA,TRBV2,TRBJ2-7,few,CASSEGGTYYEQYF,TGTGCCAGCAGTGAAGGGGGCACCTACTACGAGCAGTACTTC
TRBD2,TRBV9,TRBJ2-5,NA,CASSPPQRGGRETQYF,TGTGCCAGCAGCCCCCCCCAGCGGGGGGGCAGAGAGACCCAGTACTTC
TRBD1,TRBV27,TRBJ1-2,NA,CASSPPGTGYYGYTF,TGTGCCAGCAGTCCACCCGGGACAGGGTACTATGGCTACACCTTC
TRBD1,TRBV4-2,TRBJ1-2,NA,CASSQDPGQGHGYTF,TGTGCCAGCAGCCAAGATCCGGGACAGGGCCATGGCTACACCTTC
NA,TRBV28,TRBJ1-1,NA,CASTLGRVEDTEAFF,TGTGCCAGCACCTTGGGCAGGGTCGAGGACACTGAAGCTTTCTTT
NA,TRBV7-9,TRBJ2-7,NA,CASSLTSTSIGTYEQYF,TGTGCCAGCAGCTTAACGTCAACTAGTATAGGAACCTACGAGCAGTACTTC
NA,TRBV2,TRBJ1-1,few,CASHVQENTEAFF,TGTGCCAGTCACGTACAGGAGAACACTGAAGCTTTCTTT
NA,TRBV4-3,TRBJ2-5,NA,CASSPQRLGAETQYF,TGCGCCAGCAGCCCTCAACGTCTAGGGGCCGAGACCCAGTACTTC
NA,TRBV7-2,TRBJ1-4,NA,CASSYRTTNEKLFF,TGTGCCAGCAGCTACAGAACAACTAATGAAAAACTGTTTTTT
NA,TRBV24-1,TRBJ1-5,NA,CATSDSQLNRPQHF,TGTGCCACCAGTGATTCCCAACTCAATCGGCCCCAGCATTTT
TRBD1,TRBV19,TRBJ1-1,few,CASSHRDRAVNTEAFF,TGTGCCAGTAGTCACCGGGACAGGGCTGTGAACACTGAAGCTTTCTTT
TRBD2,TRBV28,TRBJ2-7,once,CATGRVRNEQYF,TGTGCCACCGGGAGGGTTCGAAACGAGCAGTACTTC
TRBD1,TRBV7-2,TRBJ2-5,NA,CASSPGQAQETQYF,TGTGCCAGCAGCCCAGGACAGGCCCAAGAGACCCAGTACTTC
NA,TRBV28,TRBJ2-7,NA,CASSLYQGSYEQYF,TGTGCCAGCAGTCTTTATCAGGGGAGCTACGAGCAGTACTTC
TRBD1,TRBV7-9,TRBJ1-4,NA,CASSSQGDNEKLFF,TGTGCCAGCAGCTCACAGGGGGATAATGAAAAACTGTTTTTT
TRBD1,TRBV7-9,TRBJ1-4,NA,CASSPGQGLATNEKLFF,TGTGCCAGCAGCCCTGGACAGGGCCTTGCAACTAATGAAAAACTGTTTTTT
NA,TRBV29-1,TRBJ2-5,NA,CSVARTSSGETQYF,TGCAGCGTCGCCCGGACATCGTCGGGAGAGACCCAGTACTTC
NA,TRBV28,TRBJ1-2,NA,CASSPGVREDGYTF,TGTGCCAGCAGTCCCGGAGTCCGGGAGGATGGCTACACCTTC
TRBD1,TRBV6-2/TRBV6-3,TRBJ2-1,NA,CASSRTGQRYNEQFF,TGTGCCAGCAGCCGGACAGGGCAACGATACAATGAGCAGTTCTTC
NA,TRBV5-4,TRBJ2-3,NA,CASSLGNRVTDTQYF,TGTGCCAGCAGCTTGGGGAACAGGGTCACAGATACGCAGTATTTT
NA,TRBV18,TRBJ1-1,NA,CASSPLSRDITEAFF,TGTGCCAGCTCACCTCTTTCCCGGGACATCACTGAAGCTTTCTTT
NA,TRBV7-3,TRBJ2-5,NA,CASSSGAGSQETQYF,TGTGCCAGCAGCTCAGGTGCAGGGTCCCAAGAGACCCAGTACTTC
TRBD1,TRBV6-5,TRBJ2-7,NA,CASSYLQGVSYEQYF,TGTGCCAGCAGTTACTTGCAGGGGGTGTCCTACGAGCAGTACTTC
TRBD1,TRBV6-5,TRBJ2-7,NA,CASGLTGQVYEQYF,TGTGCCAGCGGACTTACGGGACAGGTTTATGAGCAGTACTTC
TRBD1,TRBV5-4,TRBJ2-1,few,CASSPGQGYNEQFF,TGTGCCAGCAGCCCGGGACAGGGTTACAATGAGCAGTTCTTC
NA,TRBV5-1,TRBJ2-2,few,CASVPQTNTGELFF,TGCGCCAGCGTACCCCAGACGAACACCGGGGAGCTGTTTTTT
TRBD1,TRBV9,TRBJ2-7,NA,CASSDSTGTGVSYEQYF,TGTGCCAGCAGCGACTCCACCGGGACAGGGGTAAGCTACGAGCAGTACTTC
TRBD1,TRBV28,TRBJ1-5,NA,CASSLDRVGSGNQPQHF,TGTGCCAGCAGCTTGGACAGGGTTGGTTCGGGCAATCAGCCCCAGCATTTT
NA,TRBV2,TRBJ1-4,NA,CASRGQSSPKTNEKLFF,TGTGCCAGCAGGGGACAATCAAGCCCAAAGACTAATGAAAAACTGTTTTTT
NA,TRBV5-4,TRBJ1-3,NA,CASSLRGISGNTIYF,TGTGCCAGCAGTCTAAGGGGAATCTCTGGAAACACCATATATTTT
TRBD2,TRBV19,TRBJ2-1,NA,CASTHWGGVDNEQFF,TGTGCCAGTACACACTGGGGGGGAGTTGACAATGAGCAGTTCTTC